The 22 T cell receptor beta chains given below trace back to one sample, sequenced in a study of regulatory T cells in long-lasting Graves disease. Time point meaning: newly diagnosed GD, antithyroid drugs for less than 3 months. Extracted RNA from PBMCs served as the source of the TCR library. iRepertoire HTBI primers and Arm-PCR of CDR3 regions built TCR beta libraries. Via MiXCR, TCRdb re-called the multiplex PCR reads, giving one row per CDR3 protein. The table lists some 560,000 distinct CDR3 sequences, roughly 16% of them singletons. Another study also made use of these data, one on T cells in Graves' hyperthyroidism and ophthalmopathy.

The sample consisted of peripheral blood mononuclear cells (PBMCs), taken at new diagnosis, from a patient treated with antithyroid drugs. The source of these receptors is a woman aged 35-60 years with Graves disease.

This clonotype was counted many times. DNA for the CDR3: TGTGCCAGCAGTTGGGGAGGAGGGGACAATGAGCAGTTCTTC. Encoded protein: CASSWGGGDNEQFF. The V gene is TRBV12-3 or TRBV12-4, the J gene TRBJ2-1, with a possible D match to TRBD2 (6 bases). V was trimmed by 4 bases and J by 5 bases, leaving 12 bases between them. The CDR3 covers 14 residues.

The chain combines TRBV18 with TRBJ1-5, with unresolved D. CDR3 size: 19 residues. V was clipped by 3 bases and J by 3 bases, with 24 bases between them. Germline V gene sequence: CDR1 KGHSH, CDR2 LQKENI. CDR3 DNA: TGTGCCAGCTCACCCTACCCCACCCTCCGGGCCCCCTTCAATCAGCCCCAGCATTTT. Translation: CASSPYPTLRAPFNQPQHF.

This chain links TRBV10-1 with TRBJ1-1; no clear D gene. V dropped 8 bases and J dropped 6 bases, with 10 bases sitting between them. The CDR3 sequence is 11 residues long. Germline CDR1 reads WNHNN; CDR2 reads SYGVQD (reference sequence). CDR3 sequence (DNA): TGCGCCAGCGACATGAGGGCTGAAGCTTTCTTT. Its translation is CASDMRAEAFF.

This clonotype appeared a few times. Here the CDR3 DNA reads TGTGCCATCAAGGAGTTTACTGGAAACACCATATATTTT. It translates to CAIKEFTGNTIYF. This chain connects TRBV10-3 to TRBJ1-3; D gene unclear. Germline CDR1 and CDR2: ENHRY and SYGVKD. Deletions cut 7 bases from V and 2 bases from J, with 9 bases between. CDR3 length: 13 residues.

This sequence joins TRBV6-1 and TRBJ1-1; D is undetermined. Trimming pared 4 bases from V and 5 bases from J, leaving 8 bases between. This CDR3 contains 12 residues. The V gene's germline CDR1 is MNHNS and CDR2 SASEGT. The CDR3 DNA reads TGTGCCAGCAGTGCAGGATCGACTGAAGCTTTCTTT. Its protein is CASSAGSTEAFF.

This clonotype was picked up a small number of times. The chain combines TRBV5-1 with TRBJ1-4; a possible D gene is TRBD1 (6 bases). V was cut by 2 bases and J by 8 bases, with 13 bases left in between. The length of the CDR3 is 14 residues. Per germline, CDR1 SGHRS and CDR2 YFSETQ. The CDR3 sequence is CASSLQGRGEKLFF. CDR3 nucleotide sequence: TGCGCCAGCAGCTTACAGGGAAGGGGAGAAAAACTGTTTTTT.

The chain joins TRBV14 to TRBJ2-3, with 9 bases fitting TRBD1. Germline values: CDR1 SGHDN, CDR2 FVKESK. The CDR3 runs to 17 residues. The J segment lost 2 bases and the V segment lost 4 bases, leaving 10 bases of the junction unmatched. The CDR3, as DNA: TGTGCCAGCAGCCGCGGACAGGGGAATTTGATCACAGATACGCAGTATTTT. Protein sequence: CASSRGQGNLITDTQYF.

At least ten counts were recorded for this clonotype. V and J are TRBV30 and TRBJ1-2, with TRBD1 as a possible D gene (5 bases). Trimming removed 4 bases from V and 3 bases from J, with 12 bases in between. This CDR3 spans 13 amino acids. Germline V gives CDR1 GTSNPN, CDR2 SVGIG (reference sequence). CDR3 coding DNA: TGTGCCTGGAATCGCCTGGGGGACTATGGCTACACCTTC. It yields the protein CAWNRLGDYGYTF.

This clonotype was seen repeatedly, ten times or more. The rearrangement uses TRBV30 and TRBJ1-1, with D unclear. V was trimmed by 4 bases and J by 1 base, leaving 10 bases between them. The CDR3 covers 13 residues. Germline CDR1 GTSNPN, CDR2 SVGIG (reference sequence). CDR3: CAWKTVGNTEAFF. CDR3 in DNA: TGTGCCTGGAAGACCGTGGGGAACACTGAAGCTTTCTTT.

V usage is TRBV6-1 and J usage is TRBJ2-7; 9 nucleotides match TRBD1. The germline CDR1 and CDR2 sequences are MNHNS and SASEGT. This CDR3 spans 19 amino acids. The J segment lost 2 bases and the V segment lost 7 bases, leaving 21 bases of the junction unmatched. For the CDR3, the DNA is TGTGCCAGCACCCAGAGGGTGGGGACAGGGTCACCTTTTACCTACGAGCAGTACTTC. This codes for CASTQRVGTGSPFTYEQYF.

This clonotype appeared many times. The gene calls are TRBV20-1 and TRBJ1-2; no definite D call. The CDR3 covers 12 residues. Germline loops: CDR1 DFQATT, CDR2 SNEGSKA (reference sequence). CDR3 sequence reads: CSAGSFVGGYTF. The CDR3 nucleotides read TGCAGCGCGGGATCGTTCGTCGGTGGCTACACCTTC.

This clonotype occurred a few times. The V and J genes are TRBV20-1 and TRBJ2-1, with D possibly matching TRBD1 (6 bases). Germline-derived CDR1 and CDR2 are DFQATT and SNEGSKA (reference sequence). The CDR3 is 15 residues long. The germline V and J ends were trimmed by 5 bases and 7 bases, with 21 bases remaining between them. The CDR3 spells CSAAPPGEVVNEQFF. In nucleotides, the CDR3 is TGCAGTGCTGCCCCGCCAGGGGAAGTCGTTAATGAGCAGTTCTTC.

The chain uses TRBV6-5 and TRBJ1-4; TRBD1 aligns across 11 bases. This CDR3 spans 18 amino acids. Per the germline V gene, CDR1 is MNHEY and CDR2 is SVGAGI. V lost 2 bases, J lost 6 bases, and 11 bases stayed unmatched. DNA of the CDR3: TGTGCCAGCAGTTACCTGCGGACAGGGGGCGGGAATGATGAAAAACTGTTTTTT. Protein sequence: CASSYLRTGGGNDEKLFF.

This clonotype was counted at least ten times. This chain links TRBV3-1 with TRBJ1-1; 7 positions agree with TRBD1. This CDR3 region has 13 residues. Trimming cost V 4 bases and J 6 bases; bases outside gene matches: 5. Germline V CDR1 and CDR2: LGHDT, YNNKEL (reference sequence). The CDR3 is CASSPITGAEAFF. The CDR3 DNA reads as TGTGCCAGCAGCCCAATTACAGGGGCTGAAGCTTTCTTT.

This clonotype has ten or more counts. The V gene is TRBV28, the J gene TRBJ2-1; 9 positions match TRBD2. V lost 2 bases and J lost 10; bases outside the gene matches: 12. The CDR3 runs 16 residues. CDR1 and CDR2 from the germline V gene are MDHEN and SYDVKM. CDR3 protein: CASSLLLAGPQGEQFF. The CDR3 DNA is TGTGCCAGCAGTTTACTGCTAGCGGGGCCTCAGGGGGAGCAGTTCTTC.

This clonotype was recorded many times. The J gene is TRBJ2-5, the V gene TRBV30, with D perhaps matching TRBD1 or TRBD2 (5 bases each). CDR1 and CDR2 (germline): GTSNPN, SVGIG (reference sequence). V was clipped by 0 bases and J by 4 bases, with 9 bases between them. The CDR3 spans 13 residues. Here the CDR3 reads CAWSVLGVETQYF. CDR3 nucleotides: TGTGCCTGGAGTGTACTAGGGGTAGAGACCCAGTACTTC.

About this clonotype: A read error is the likely source, as a far larger clone sits one nucleotide away. V and J are TRBV12-3 or TRBV12-4 and TRBJ2-7; 8 bases are a match to TRBD2. This CDR3 region has 14 residues. The CDR3: CTSSEGTRSYEQYF. DNA of the CDR3: TGTACCAGCAGTGAGGGGACTAGGTCCTACGAGCAGTACTTC.

This clonotype was picked up a small number of times. The J gene is TRBJ2-1, the V gene TRBV30; 7 bases line up with TRBD2. Germline CDR1 and CDR2: GTSNPN and SVGIG (reference sequence). CDR3 length: 14 residues. Trimming at V came to 6 bases and at J to 9 bases, leaving 14 bases not matched to a gene. The CDR3 sequence is CACQKALSGGEQFF. CDR3 nucleotides: TGTGCCTGCCAGAAAGCGCTCTCGGGGGGTGAGCAGTTCTTC.

This clonotype was picked up many times. The gene calls are TRBV3-1 and TRBJ1-4, with 10 bases that match TRBD1. Germline V gene sequence: CDR1 LGHDT, CDR2 YNNKEL (reference sequence). V gave up 4 bases and J gave up 10 bases; unmatched junction bases: 6. The CDR3 is 14 amino acids. CDR3 coding DNA: TGTGCCAGCAGCCCGACAGGGGGCGTAGGAAAACTGTTTTTT. Its translation is CASSPTGGVGKLFF.

The genes are TRBV7-9 and TRBJ2-7; D not resolved. The CDR3 totals 13 residues. The V and J ends lost 2 bases and 2 bases respectively, with 7 bases between them. The germline CDR1 and CDR2 sequences are SEHNR and FQNEAQ (reference sequence). The CDR3 sequence is CASSLYHTYEQYF. CDR3 in DNA: TGTGCCAGCAGCTTATATCACACCTACGAGCAGTACTTC. The whole variable domain, remainder taken from reference TRBV7-9 and TRBJ2-7, is DTGVSQNPRHKITKRGQNVTFRCDPISEHNRLYWYRQTLGQGPEFLTYFQNEAQLEKSRLLSDRFSAERPKGSFSTLEIQRTEQGDSAMYLCASSLYHTYEQYFGPGTRLTVT.

This clonotype was counted between two and nine times. The rearrangement joins TRBV5-1 to TRBJ2-5; TRBD2 might be the D (5 bases). Per the germline V gene, CDR1 is SGHRS and CDR2 is YFSETQ. CDR3 size: 15 residues. The V end was cut by 0 bases, the J end by 4 bases, with 13 bases between. The DNA of the CDR3 is TGCGCCAGCAGCTTGGCCGTCGGAGAGGGAGAGACCCAGTACTTC. Its translation is CASSLAVGEGETQYF.

This clonotype was recorded a few times. The rearrangement joins TRBV12-3 or TRBV12-4 to TRBJ2-3; perhaps D is TRBD1 or TRBD2 (6 bases each). V was pared by 4 bases and J by 3 bases, with 14 bases between. CDR3 size: 15 residues. The CDR3 sequence is CASSSEDSGTDTQYF. The CDR3 DNA sequence: TGTGCCAGCAGTTCCGAGGACAGCGGGACAGATACGCAGTATTTT.